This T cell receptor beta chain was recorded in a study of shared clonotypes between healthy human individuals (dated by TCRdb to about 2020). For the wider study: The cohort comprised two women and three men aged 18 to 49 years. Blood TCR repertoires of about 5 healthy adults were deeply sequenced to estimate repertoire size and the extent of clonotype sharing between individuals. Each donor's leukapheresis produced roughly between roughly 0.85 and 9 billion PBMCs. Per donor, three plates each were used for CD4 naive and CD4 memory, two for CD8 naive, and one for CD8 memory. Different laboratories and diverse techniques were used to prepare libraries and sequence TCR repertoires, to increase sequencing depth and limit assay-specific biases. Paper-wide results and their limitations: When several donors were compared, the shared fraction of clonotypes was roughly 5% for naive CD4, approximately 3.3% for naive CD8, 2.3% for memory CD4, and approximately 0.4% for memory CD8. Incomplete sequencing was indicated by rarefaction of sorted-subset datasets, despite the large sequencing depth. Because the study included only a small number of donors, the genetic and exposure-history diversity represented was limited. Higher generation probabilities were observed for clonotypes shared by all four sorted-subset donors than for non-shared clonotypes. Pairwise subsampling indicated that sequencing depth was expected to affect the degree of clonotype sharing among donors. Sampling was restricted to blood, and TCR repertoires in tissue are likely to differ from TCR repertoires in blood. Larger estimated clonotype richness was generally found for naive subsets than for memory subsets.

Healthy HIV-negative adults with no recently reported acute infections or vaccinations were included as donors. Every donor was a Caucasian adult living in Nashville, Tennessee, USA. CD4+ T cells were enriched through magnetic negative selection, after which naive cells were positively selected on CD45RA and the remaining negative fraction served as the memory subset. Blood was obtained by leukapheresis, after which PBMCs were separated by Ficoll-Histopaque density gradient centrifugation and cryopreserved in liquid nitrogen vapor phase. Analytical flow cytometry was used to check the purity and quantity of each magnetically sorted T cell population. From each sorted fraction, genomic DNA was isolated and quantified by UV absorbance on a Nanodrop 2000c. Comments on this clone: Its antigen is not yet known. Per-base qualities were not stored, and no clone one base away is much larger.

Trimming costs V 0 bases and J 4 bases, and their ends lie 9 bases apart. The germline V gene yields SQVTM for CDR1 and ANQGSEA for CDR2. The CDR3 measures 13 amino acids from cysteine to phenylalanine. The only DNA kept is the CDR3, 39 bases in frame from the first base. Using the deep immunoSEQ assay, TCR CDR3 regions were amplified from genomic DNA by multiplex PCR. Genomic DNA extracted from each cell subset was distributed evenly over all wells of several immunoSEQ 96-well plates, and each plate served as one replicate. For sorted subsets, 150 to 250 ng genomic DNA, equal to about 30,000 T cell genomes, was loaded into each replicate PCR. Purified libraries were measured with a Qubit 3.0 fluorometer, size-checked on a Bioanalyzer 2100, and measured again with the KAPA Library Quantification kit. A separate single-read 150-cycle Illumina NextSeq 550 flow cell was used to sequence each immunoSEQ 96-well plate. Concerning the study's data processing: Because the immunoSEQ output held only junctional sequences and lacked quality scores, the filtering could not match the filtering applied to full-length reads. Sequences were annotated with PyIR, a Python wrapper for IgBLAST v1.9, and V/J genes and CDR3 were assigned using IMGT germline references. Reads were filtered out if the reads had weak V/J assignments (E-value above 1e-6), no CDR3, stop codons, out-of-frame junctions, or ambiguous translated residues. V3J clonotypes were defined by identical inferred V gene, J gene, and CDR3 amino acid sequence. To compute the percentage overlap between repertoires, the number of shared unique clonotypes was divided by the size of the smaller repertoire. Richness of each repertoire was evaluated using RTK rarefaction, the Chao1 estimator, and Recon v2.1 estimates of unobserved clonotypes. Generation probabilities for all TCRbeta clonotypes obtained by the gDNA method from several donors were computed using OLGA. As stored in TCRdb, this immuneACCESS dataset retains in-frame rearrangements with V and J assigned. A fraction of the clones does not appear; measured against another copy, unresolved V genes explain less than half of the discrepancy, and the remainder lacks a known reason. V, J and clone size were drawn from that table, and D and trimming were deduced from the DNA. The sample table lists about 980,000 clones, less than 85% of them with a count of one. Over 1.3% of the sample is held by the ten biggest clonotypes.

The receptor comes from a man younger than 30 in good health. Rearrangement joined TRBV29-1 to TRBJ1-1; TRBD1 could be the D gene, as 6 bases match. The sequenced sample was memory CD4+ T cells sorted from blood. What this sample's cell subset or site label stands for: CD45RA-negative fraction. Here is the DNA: TGCAGCGTTGAAGATATCAGGGGCACTGAAGCTTTCTTT. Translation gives CSVEDIRGTEAFF.